This T cell receptor (beta chain) is from a study of control samples from healthy donors and cancer patients. Some clones are missing from TCRdb's copy, which holds only in-frame ones; the method was immunoSEQ multiplex PCR. The sample lists about 59,000 clones, more than 90% seen once, with around 1.7% in the top ten. This CDR3 has 15 amino acids. The junction had 9 bases not matched to a gene; V was cut back by 6 bases and J by 7 bases. From germline, CDR1 is SNHLY and CDR2 FYNNEI. Sequenced input: PBMCs. The chain has TRBV2 and TRBJ1-5; 10 bases fit TRBD1. This TCR was recovered from a man aged 35 to 55 with colorectal cancer. The CDR3 nucleotides read TGTGCCAGCAGGAAAGACAGGGGGCTAGCACAGCCCCAGCATTTT. Amino acids: CASRKDRGLAQPQHF.